This is a list of T cell receptor beta chains from one sample in a study of preoperative IRX-2 immunotherapy in early breast cancer. This table comes from immunoSEQ multiplex PCR, and its TCRdb copy is limited to in-frame clones, with some not included. The sample holds roughly 57,000 clones; roughly 95% are singletons and the top ten take around 1.7%. The sample was gathered from a patient treated with IRX-2 immunotherapy. The receptors shown here come from a human donor with breast cancer. The CDR3 runs from the conserved cysteine through the conserved F or W. The order of the fields is V gene, J gene, D gene, clone size, CDR3 protein, CDR3 DNA. A D gene is named only where the DNA matches it firmly. Some rows have no size entry. The others give once, few or many, or a class for an expanded clone.

V: TRBV6-5; J: TRBJ2-4; D: -; size: once; CDR3: CASEGGNIQYF; DNA: TGTGCCAGCGAGGGTGGGAACATTCAGTACTTC
V: TRBV7-2; J: TRBJ2-1; D: -; size: -; CDR3: CASSERVSNEQFF; DNA: TGTGCCAGCAGCGAAAGGGTTAGTAATGAGCAGTTCTTC
V: TRBV2; J: TRBJ2-7; D: TRBD2; size: -; CDR3: CASSVSGRALEQYF; DNA: TGTGCCAGCAGTGTTAGCGGGAGGGCCCTCGAGCAGTACTTC
V: TRBV5-6; J: TRBJ2-5; D: -; size: -; CDR3: CASSFGETQYF; DNA: TGTGCCAGCAGCTTTGGGGAGACCCAGTACTTC
V: TRBV7-2; J: TRBJ2-1; D: -; size: -; CDR3: CASSANEQFF; DNA: TGTGCCAGCAGCGCCAATGAGCAGTTCTTC
V: TRBV7-9; J: TRBJ1-2; D: -; size: once; CDR3: CASGHRGQNYGYTF; DNA: TGTGCCAGCGGCCACCGTGGACAGAACTATGGCTACACCTTC
V: TRBV18; J: TRBJ1-1; D: -; size: -; CDR3: CASSPNTGTEAFF; DNA: TGTGCCAGCTCACCCAACACGGGCACTGAAGCTTTCTTT
V: TRBV7-3; J: TRBJ1-2; D: TRBD1; size: -; CDR3: CASSLTGTAPYGYTF; DNA: TGTGCCAGCAGCTTAACCGGGACAGCACCCTATGGCTACACCTTC
V: TRBV28; J: TRBJ1-2; D: -; size: -; CDR3: CASSWGGVTVGYTF; DNA: TGTGCCAGCAGTTGGGGGGGGGTCACGGTAGGCTACACCTTC
V: TRBV5-4; J: TRBJ2-5; D: -; size: -; CDR3: CASSLAWETQYF; DNA: TGTGCCAGCAGCTTAGCGTGGGAGACCCAGTACTTC
V: TRBV9; J: TRBJ2-4; D: -; size: once; CDR3: CASSFGAGTNIQYF; DNA: TGTGCCAGCAGCTTCGGGGCTGGGACCAACATTCAGTACTTC
V: TRBV30; J: TRBJ2-1; D: TRBD1; size: -; CDR3: CAWKTGVEQFF; DNA: TGTGCCTGGAAGACAGGGGTCGAGCAGTTCTTC
V: TRBV7-3; J: TRBJ2-1; D: TRBD2; size: -; CDR3: CASSLTATGGNNEQFF; DNA: TGTGCCAGCAGCTTAACGGCGACGGGGGGAAACAATGAGCAGTTCTTC
V: TRBV2; J: TRBJ1-5; D: TRBD1; size: -; CDR3: CASTGQGVQPQHF; DNA: TGTGCCAGCACAGGACAGGGTGTTCAGCCCCAGCATTTT
V: TRBV28; J: TRBJ2-3; D: -; size: once; CDR3: CASSPRGGPDTQYF; DNA: TGTGCCAGCAGTCCGAGGGGGGGGCCAGATACGCAGTATTTT
V: TRBV7-2; J: TRBJ2-7; D: TRBD2; size: -; CDR3: CASSRGREGYEQYF; DNA: TGTGCCAGCAGCCGGGGACGGGAGGGATACGAGCAGTACTTC
V: TRBV4-1; J: TRBJ2-1; D: -; size: -; CDR3: CASSQDPGTYSNEQFF; DNA: TGCGCCAGCAGCCAAGACCCGGGGACCTACTCCAATGAGCAGTTCTTC
V: TRBV30; J: TRBJ1-2; D: TRBD1; size: -; CDR3: CAWMAGGDYGYTF; DNA: TGTGCCTGGATGGCAGGGGGCGACTATGGCTACACCTTC
V: TRBV5-8; J: TRBJ2-7; D: TRBD1; size: -; CDR3: CASSLRDSYEQYF; DNA: TGTGCCAGCAGCCTCCGGGACAGCTACGAGCAGTACTTC
V: TRBV27; J: TRBJ2-3; D: -; size: -; CDR3: CASSFARTDTQYF; DNA: TGTGCCAGCAGTTTCGCTCGCACAGATACGCAGTATTTT
V: TRBV28; J: TRBJ2-5; D: -; size: once; CDR3: CASSFEPPGIGETQYF; DNA: TGTGCCAGCAGTTTTGAACCTCCAGGTATAGGAGAGACCCAGTACTTC
V: TRBV5-4; J: TRBJ1-6; D: -; size: -; CDR3: CASSASDSPLHF; DNA: TGTGCCAGCAGCGCGTCGGATTCACCCCTCCACTTT
V: TRBV28; J: TRBJ2-7; D: TRBD1; size: -; CDR3: CASSLGRGYEQYF; DNA: TGTGCCAGCAGTTTGGGCAGGGGGTACGAGCAGTACTTC
V: TRBV18; J: TRBJ2-2; D: TRBD2; size: -; CDR3: CASSPRLAGSAGELFF; DNA: TGTGCCAGCTCACCACGTCTAGCGGGGAGTGCCGGGGAGCTGTTTTTT
V: TRBV6-1; J: TRBJ1-5; D: -; size: -; CDR3: CASSEYALYSNQPQHF; DNA: TGTGCCAGCAGTGAATACGCACTATATAGCAATCAGCCCCAGCATTTT
V: TRBV5-8; J: TRBJ2-3; D: -; size: few; CDR3: CASSLPSTDTQYF; DNA: TGTGCCAGCAGCTTGCCCAGCACAGATACGCAGTATTTT
V: TRBV11-3; J: TRBJ2-1; D: -; size: -; CDR3: CASGTGTLSNEQFF; DNA: TGTGCCAGCGGAACCGGGACCTTAAGTAATGAGCAGTTCTTC
V: TRBV19; J: TRBJ1-5; D: -; size: -; CDR3: CASSTRGPQHF; DNA: TGTGCCAGTAGTACCAGGGGGCCCCAGCATTTT